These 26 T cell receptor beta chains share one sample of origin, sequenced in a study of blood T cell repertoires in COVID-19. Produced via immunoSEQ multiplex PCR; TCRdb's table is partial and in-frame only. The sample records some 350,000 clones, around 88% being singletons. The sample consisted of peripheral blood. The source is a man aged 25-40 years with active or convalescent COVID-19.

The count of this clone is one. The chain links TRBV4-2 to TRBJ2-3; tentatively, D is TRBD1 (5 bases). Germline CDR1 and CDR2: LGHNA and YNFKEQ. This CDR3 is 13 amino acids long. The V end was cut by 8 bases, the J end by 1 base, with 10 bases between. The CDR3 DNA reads TGTGCCAGCCAGGGAACGGGCACAGATACGCAGTATTTT. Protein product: CASQGTGTDTQYF.

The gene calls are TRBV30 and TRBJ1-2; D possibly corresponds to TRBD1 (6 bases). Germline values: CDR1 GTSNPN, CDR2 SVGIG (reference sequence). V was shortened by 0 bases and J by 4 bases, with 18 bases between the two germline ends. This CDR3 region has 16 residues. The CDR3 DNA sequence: TGTGCCTGGAGTGTAGGGCAGGGGAAGAGAAGCTATGGCTACACCTTC. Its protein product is CAWSVGQGKRSYGYTF.

In DNA, the CDR3 is TGTGCCAGCATTAGGGACAGTTCCCTGCTTGAAGCTTTCTTT. Translated: CASIRDSSLLEAFF. The chain combines TRBV6-5 with TRBJ1-1, with TRBD1 identical over 7 bases. The CDR3 runs 14 residues. Trimming cost V 7 bases and J 7 bases; bases outside gene matches: 12. Germline assignment: CDR1 MNHEY and CDR2 SVGAGI.

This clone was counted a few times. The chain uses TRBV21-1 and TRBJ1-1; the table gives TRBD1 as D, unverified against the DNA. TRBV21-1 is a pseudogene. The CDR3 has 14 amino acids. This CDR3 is CASSARDTNTEAFF. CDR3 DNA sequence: TGTGCCAGCAGCGCCCGGGACACCAACACTGAAGCTTTCTTT.

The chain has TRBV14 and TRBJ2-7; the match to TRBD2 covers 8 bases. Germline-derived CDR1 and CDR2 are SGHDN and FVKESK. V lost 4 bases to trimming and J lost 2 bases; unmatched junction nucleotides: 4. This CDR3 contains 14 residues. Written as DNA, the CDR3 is TGTGCCAGCAGCCTCACGGGGGGGGCCTACGAGCAGTACTTC. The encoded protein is CASSLTGGAYEQYF.

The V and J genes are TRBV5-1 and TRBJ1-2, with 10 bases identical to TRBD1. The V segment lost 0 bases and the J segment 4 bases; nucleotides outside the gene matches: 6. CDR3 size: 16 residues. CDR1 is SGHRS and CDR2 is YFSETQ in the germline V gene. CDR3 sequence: CASSLGTGGSAYGYTF. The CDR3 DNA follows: TGCGCCAGCAGCTTGGGGACAGGGGGAAGCGCCTATGGCTACACCTTC.

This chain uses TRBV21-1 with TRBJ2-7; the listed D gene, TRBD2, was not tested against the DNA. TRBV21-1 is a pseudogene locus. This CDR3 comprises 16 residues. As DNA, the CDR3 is TGTGCCAGCAGCAAAACAAGGGCTGGGAGCTCCTACGAGCAGTACTTC. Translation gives CASSKTRAGSSYEQYF.

This CDR3 reads CATSGEAGEKLFF. CDR3 coding DNA: TGTGCCACCTCGGGGGAGGCGGGCGAAAAACTGTTTTTT. V is TRBV18 and J is TRBJ1-4, with TRBD1 as a possible D gene (5 bases). In germline, CDR1 is KGHSH, CDR2 LQKENI. This CDR3 has 13 residues. The ends were cut back, 10 bases at V and 8 bases at J, with 17 bases in the middle.

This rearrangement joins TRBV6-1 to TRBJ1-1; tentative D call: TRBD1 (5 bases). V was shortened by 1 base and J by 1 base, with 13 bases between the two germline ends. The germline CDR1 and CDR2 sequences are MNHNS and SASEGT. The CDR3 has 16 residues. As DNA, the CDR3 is TGTGCCAGCAGTGAAGGGTTAGGGCAGGGGAACACTGAAGCTTTCTTT. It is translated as CASSEGLGQGNTEAFF.

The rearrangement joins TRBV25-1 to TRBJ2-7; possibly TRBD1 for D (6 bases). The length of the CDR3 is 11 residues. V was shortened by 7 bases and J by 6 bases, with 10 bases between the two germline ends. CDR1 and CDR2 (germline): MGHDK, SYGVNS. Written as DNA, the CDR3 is TGTGCCAGCACCACAGGGCGCGAGCAGTACTTC. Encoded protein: CASTTGREQYF.

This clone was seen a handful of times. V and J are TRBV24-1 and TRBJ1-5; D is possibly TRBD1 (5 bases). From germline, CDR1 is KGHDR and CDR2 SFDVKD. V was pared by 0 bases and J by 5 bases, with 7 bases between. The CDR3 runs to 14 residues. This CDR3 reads CATSDLQGDQPQHF. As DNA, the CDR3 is TGTGCCACCAGTGATTTGCAAGGGGATCAGCCCCAGCATTTT.

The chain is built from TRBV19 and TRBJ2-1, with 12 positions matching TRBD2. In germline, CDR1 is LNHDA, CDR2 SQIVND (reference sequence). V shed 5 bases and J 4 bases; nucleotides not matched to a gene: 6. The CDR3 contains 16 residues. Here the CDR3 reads CASSLTSGGIYNEQFF. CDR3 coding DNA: TGTGCCAGTAGTCTCACTAGCGGGGGGATTTACAATGAGCAGTTCTTC. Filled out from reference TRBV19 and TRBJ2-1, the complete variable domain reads DGGITQSPKYLFRKEGQNVTLSCEQNLNHDAMYWYRQDPGQGLRLIYYSQIVNDFQKGDIAEGYSVSREKKESFPLTVTSAQKNPTAFYLCASSLTSGGIYNEQFFGPGTRLTVL.

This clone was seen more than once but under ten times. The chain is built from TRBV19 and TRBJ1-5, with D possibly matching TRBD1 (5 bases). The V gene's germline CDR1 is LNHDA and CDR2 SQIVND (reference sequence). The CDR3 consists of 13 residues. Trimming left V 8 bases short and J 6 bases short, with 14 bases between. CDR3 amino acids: CASRGLQGQPQHF. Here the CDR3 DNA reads TGTGCCAGTCGGGGACTACAAGGTCAGCCCCAGCATTTT. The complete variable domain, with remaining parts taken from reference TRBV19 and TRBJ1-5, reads DGGITQSPKYLFRKEGQNVTLSCEQNLNHDAMYWYRQDPGQGLRLIYYSQIVNDFQKGDIAEGYSVSREKKESFPLTVTSAQKNPTAFYLCASRGLQGQPQHFGDGTRLSIL.

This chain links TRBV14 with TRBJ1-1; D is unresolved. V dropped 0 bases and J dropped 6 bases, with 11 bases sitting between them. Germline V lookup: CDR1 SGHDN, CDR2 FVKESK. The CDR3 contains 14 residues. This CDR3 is CASSQDRGGAEAFF. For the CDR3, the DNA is TGTGCCAGCAGCCAAGATCGGGGAGGCGCTGAAGCTTTCTTT. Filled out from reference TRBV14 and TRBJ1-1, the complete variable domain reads EAGVTQFPSHSVIEKGQTVTLRCDPISGHDNLYWYRRVMGKEIKFLLHFVKESKQDESGMPNNRFLAERTGGTYSTLKVQPAELEDSGVYFCASSQDRGGAEAFFGQGTRLTVV.

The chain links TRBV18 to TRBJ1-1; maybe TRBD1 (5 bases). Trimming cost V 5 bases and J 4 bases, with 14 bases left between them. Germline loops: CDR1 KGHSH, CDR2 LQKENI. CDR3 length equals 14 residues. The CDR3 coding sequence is TGTGCCAGCTCAAAAGGGGCGCGGAGCACTGAAGCTTTCTTT. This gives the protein CASSKGARSTEAFF.

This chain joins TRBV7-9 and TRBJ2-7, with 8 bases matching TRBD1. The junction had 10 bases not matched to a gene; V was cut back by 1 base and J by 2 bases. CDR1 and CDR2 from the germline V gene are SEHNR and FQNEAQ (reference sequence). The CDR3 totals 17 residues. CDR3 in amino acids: CASSLGKPGQVPYEQYF. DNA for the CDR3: TGTGCCAGCAGCTTAGGGAAACCGGGACAGGTCCCCTACGAGCAGTACTTC. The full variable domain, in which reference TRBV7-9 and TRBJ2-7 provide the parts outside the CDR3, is DTGVSQNPRHKITKRGQNVTFRCDPISEHNRLYWYRQTLGQGPEFLTYFQNEAQLEKSRLLSDRFSAERPKGSFSTLEIQRTEQGDSAMYLCASSLGKPGQVPYEQYFGPGTRLTVT.

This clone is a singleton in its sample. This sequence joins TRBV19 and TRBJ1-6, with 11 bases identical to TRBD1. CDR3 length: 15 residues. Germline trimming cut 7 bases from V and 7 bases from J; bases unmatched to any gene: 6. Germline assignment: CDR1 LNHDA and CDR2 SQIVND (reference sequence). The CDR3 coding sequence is TGTGCCAGTACCCGGACAGGGGGCGGGAATTCACCCCTCCACTTT. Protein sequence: CASTRTGGGNSPLHF. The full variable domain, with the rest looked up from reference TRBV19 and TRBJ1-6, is DGGITQSPKYLFRKEGQNVTLSCEQNLNHDAMYWYRQDPGQGLRLIYYSQIVNDFQKGDIAEGYSVSREKKESFPLTVTSAQKNPTAFYLCASTRTGGGNSPLHFGNGTRLTVT.

Here the CDR3 DNA reads TGTGCAAGTCGCTTAGGGGCCAGGGGGCTTTTCCACGAGCAGTACTTC. Protein product: CASRLGARGLFHEQYF. V is TRBV12-2 and J is TRBJ2-7; the table's D call TRBD1 went unverified against the DNA. TRBV12-2 is marked as a pseudogene. The CDR3 contains 16 residues.

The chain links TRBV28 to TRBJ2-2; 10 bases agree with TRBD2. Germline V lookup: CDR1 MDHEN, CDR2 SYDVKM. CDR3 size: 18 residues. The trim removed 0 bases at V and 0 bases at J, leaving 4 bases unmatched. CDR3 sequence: CASSLWILAGANTGELFF. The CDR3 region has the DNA TGTGCCAGCAGTTTATGGATTCTAGCGGGGGCGAACACCGGGGAGCTGTTTTTT.

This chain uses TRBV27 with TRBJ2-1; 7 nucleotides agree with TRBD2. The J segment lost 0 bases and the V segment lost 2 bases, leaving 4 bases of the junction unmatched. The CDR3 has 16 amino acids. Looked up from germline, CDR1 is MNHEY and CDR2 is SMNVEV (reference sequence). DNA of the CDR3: TGTGCCAGCAGTTTACACCTAGCGGCCTCCTACAATGAGCAGTTCTTC. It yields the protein CASSLHLAASYNEQFF.

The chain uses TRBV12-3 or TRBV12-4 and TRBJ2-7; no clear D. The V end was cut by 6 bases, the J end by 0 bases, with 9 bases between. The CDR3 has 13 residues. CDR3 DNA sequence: TGTGCCAGCAGGACCACAGTCTCCTACGAGCAGTACTTC. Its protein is CASRTTVSYEQYF.

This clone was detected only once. CDR3: CSVEGPRGKTEAFF. CDR3 nucleotides: TGCAGCGTTGAAGGGCCCAGGGGGAAAACTGAAGCTTTCTTT. V usage is TRBV29-1 and J usage is TRBJ1-1, with 7 bases matching TRBD1. The CDR3 has 14 residues. V was clipped by 1 base and J by 5 bases; unmatched bases: 7. From germline, CDR1 is SQVTM and CDR2 ANQGSEA.

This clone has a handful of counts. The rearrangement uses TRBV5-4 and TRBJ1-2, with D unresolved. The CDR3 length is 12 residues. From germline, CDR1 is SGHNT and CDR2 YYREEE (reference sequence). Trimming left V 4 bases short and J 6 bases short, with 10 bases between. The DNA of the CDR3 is TGTGCCAGCAGCCGGGCGGGTAATGGCTACACCTTC. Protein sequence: CASSRAGNGYTF.

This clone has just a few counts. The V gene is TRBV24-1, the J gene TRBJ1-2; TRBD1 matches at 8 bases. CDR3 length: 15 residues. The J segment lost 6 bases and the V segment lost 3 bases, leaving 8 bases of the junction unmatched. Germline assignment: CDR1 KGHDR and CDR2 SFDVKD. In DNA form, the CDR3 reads TGTGCCACCAGTGATCCCTCGGACAGGGAACATGGCTACACCTTC. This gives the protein CATSDPSDREHGYTF.

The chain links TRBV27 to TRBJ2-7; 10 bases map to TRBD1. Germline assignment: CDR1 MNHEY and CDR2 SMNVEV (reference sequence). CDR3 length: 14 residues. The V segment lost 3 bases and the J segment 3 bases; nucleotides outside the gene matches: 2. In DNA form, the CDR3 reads TGTGCCAGCAGTTTCGGGACAGGGGACTACGAGCAGTACTTC. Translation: CASSFGTGDYEQYF.

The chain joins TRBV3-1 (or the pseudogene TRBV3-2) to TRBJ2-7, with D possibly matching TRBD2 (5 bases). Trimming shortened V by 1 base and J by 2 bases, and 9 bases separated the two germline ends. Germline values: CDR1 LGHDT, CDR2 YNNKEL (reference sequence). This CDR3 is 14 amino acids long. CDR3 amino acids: CASSQGGLTYEQYF. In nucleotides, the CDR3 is TGTGCCAGCAGCCAAGGCGGACTTACCTACGAGCAGTACTTC.